This paragraph reports one T cell receptor (beta chain). V lost 0 bases, J lost 1 base, and 21 bases lay in between. This CDR3 is built from 19 residues. The germline V gene has CDR1 LGHNA and CDR2 YNFKEQ. This sample stems from a study of T cells in tumors and immune-related adverse events. The method was immunoSEQ multiplex PCR; TCRdb's version includes in-frame clones alone and lacks a portion of them. The sample shows about 11,000 clones, roughly 90% of them seen only once. The chain couples TRBV4-2 to TRBJ1-1; perhaps TRBD1 as D (5 bases). This sample comprised lymph node tissue, obtained from a patient treated with anti-PD-1 therapy. The source of this sequence is a female donor with metastatic renal cell carcinoma. The CDR3, as DNA: TGTGCCAGCAGCCAAGATCTCGTGGGACGGACAAGGCCGAACACTGAAGCTTTCTTT. As protein: CASSQDLVGRTRPNTEAFF.